This entry lists 17 T cell receptor beta chains sequenced from one sample in a study of OX40 agonist ivuxolimab in advanced cancers. Sequenced by immunoSEQ multiplex PCR; TCRdb stores in-frame clones only, minus some. The sample lists roughly 86,000 clones, 65% to 90% occurring once. Specimen: CD4+ or CD8+ T cells sorted from blood, collected in a trial of the OX40 agonist ivuxolimab. The receptors were sampled from an adult with an advanced solid tumor such as melanoma, head and neck, liver or kidney cancer.

The chain links TRBV6-5 to TRBJ2-7; weak D call: TRBD1 (6 bases). Trimming left V 0 bases short and J 2 bases short, with 8 bases between. CDR1 is MNHEY and CDR2 is SVGAGI in the germline V gene. This CDR3 has 14 amino acids. As DNA, the CDR3 is TGTGCCAGCAGTTACTCGCAGGGGCCCTACGAGCAGTACTTC. As protein: CASSYSQGPYEQYF.

The chain has TRBV7-9 and TRBJ2-1, with D uncertain. Germline V gives CDR1 SEHNR, CDR2 FQNEAQ (reference sequence). V lost 5 bases to trimming and J lost 5 bases, with 4 bases between them. This CDR3 is built from 11 residues. CDR3 nucleotides: TGTGCCAGCAGCCTAAACAATGAGCAGTTCTTC. It encodes CASSLNNEQFF. The whole variable domain, remainder taken from reference TRBV7-9 and TRBJ2-1, is DTGVSQNPRHKITKRGQNVTFRCDPISEHNRLYWYRQTLGQGPEFLTYFQNEAQLEKSRLLSDRFSAERPKGSFSTLEIQRTEQGDSAMYLCASSLNNEQFFGPGTRLTVL.

The J gene is TRBJ2-3, the V gene TRBV7-3; D could derive from TRBD1 or TRBD2 (6 bases each). From germline, CDR1 is SGHTA and CDR2 FQGTGA. Trimming took off 3 bases at V and 5 bases at J, with 12 bases between the two ends. This CDR3 region has 14 residues. CDR3 DNA: TGTGCCAGCAGCTTGTCCGGGGGCAAAGATACGCAGTATTTT. Encoded protein: CASSLSGGKDTQYF.

This clone was recorded once. The chain has TRBV7-6 and TRBJ2-6, with D possibly matching TRBD2 (5 bases). Trimming removed 4 bases at V and 1 base at J, with 11 bases between. The germline V gene encodes CDR1 SGHVS and CDR2 FNYEAQ. The CDR3 is 16 amino acids. This CDR3 is CASSSLPGSGANVLTF. The CDR3 nucleotides read TGTGCCAGCAGCTCTCTACCGGGGTCTGGGGCCAACGTCCTGACTTTC.

The chain employs TRBV4-3 and TRBJ2-7; D is unresolved. The CDR3 sequence is 10 residues long. CDR1 is LGHNA and CDR2 is YSLEER in the germline V gene. V shed 0 bases and J shed 13 bases, with 7 bases lying between them. CDR3 sequence reads: CASSQDRVYF. CDR3 nucleotide sequence: TGCGCCAGCAGCCAAGATCGGGTCTACTTC.

The chain employs TRBV23-1 and TRBJ2-7; 7 bases line up with TRBD2. TRBV23-1 is marked as an open reading frame, function uncertain. This CDR3 region has 13 residues. Unmatched junction bases numbered 3, after V lost 4 bases and J lost 3 bases. The CDR3 reads CASSRGGNYEQYF. The CDR3, as DNA: TGCGCCAGCAGTCGGGGGGGTAACTACGAGCAGTACTTC.

The gene calls are TRBV30 and TRBJ2-7, with 7 bases matching TRBD2. The CDR3 contains 14 residues. V shed 3 bases and J 2 bases; nucleotides not matched to a gene: 7. The germline V gene encodes CDR1 GTSNPN and CDR2 SVGIG (reference sequence). The CDR3 DNA follows: TGTGCCTGGAGCTGGGGGGGGGAGGCCTACGAGCAGTACTTC. It translates to CAWSWGGEAYEQYF.

This clone was counted at least ten times. This rearrangement joins TRBV11-2 to TRBJ2-7; tentative D call: TRBD2 (7 bases). With 1 base removed from V and 4 bases from J, the gap between germline ends came to 11 bases. This CDR3 contains 14 residues. Germline CDR1 is SGHAT and CDR2 is FQNNGV. As DNA, the CDR3 is TGTGCCAGCAGCTTAGGGGGGGGCACGTACGAGCAGTACTTC. It yields the protein CASSLGGGTYEQYF. Supplemented by reference TRBV11-2 and TRBJ2-7, the full variable domain reads EAGVAQSPRYKIIEKRQSVAFWCNPISGHATLYWYQQILGQGPKLLIQFQNNGVVDDSQLPKDRFSAERLKGVDSTLKIQPAKLEDSAVYLCASSLGGGTYEQYFGPGTRLTVT.

The V gene is TRBV7-2, the J gene TRBJ1-6, with TRBD1 identical over 8 bases. The germline CDR1 and CDR2 sequences are SGHTA and FQGNSA. CDR3 size: 14 residues. Trimming removed 5 bases from V and 6 bases from J; junction bases left unmatched: 3. The CDR3 coding sequence is TGTGCCAGCAGCATGGGACAGGTTAATTCACCCCTCCACTTT. Its translation: CASSMGQVNSPLHF.

The J gene is TRBJ2-1, the V gene TRBV9, with D unclear. CDR1 and CDR2 from the germline V gene are SGDLS and YYNGEE. The CDR3 length is 14 residues. Trimming pared 4 bases from V and 6 bases from J, leaving 14 bases between. In nucleotides, the CDR3 is TGTGCCAGCAGCCCCCAGAGGAGCCCCAATGAGCAGTTCTTC. This gives the protein CASSPQRSPNEQFF.

This rearrangement joins TRBV28 to TRBJ2-7, with TRBD2 identical over 8 bases. This CDR3 is built from 14 residues. V was pared by 9 bases and J by 3 bases, with 10 bases of the junction left unmatched. Per germline, CDR1 MDHEN and CDR2 SYDVKM. Written as DNA, the CDR3 is TGTGCCAGTAGAACGGGAGGGAGAGGCTACGAGCAGTACTTC. Its translation: CASRTGGRGYEQYF.

V gene TRBV28 combines with J gene TRBJ2-1; perhaps D is TRBD1 or TRBD2 (5 bases each). Trimming removed 8 bases from V and 3 bases from J, with 17 bases in between. The CDR3 has 15 amino acids. Germline V gene sequence: CDR1 MDHEN, CDR2 SYDVKM. The CDR3 reads CASGANREGYNEQFF. For the CDR3, the DNA is TGTGCCAGCGGGGCCAATCGAGAGGGCTACAATGAGCAGTTCTTC.

V usage is TRBV6-6 and J usage is TRBJ1-2; 11 bases align to TRBD1. The trim removed 10 bases at V and 5 bases at J, leaving 12 bases unmatched. The CDR3 is made up of 15 amino acids. Germline V gene sequence: CDR1 MNHNY, CDR2 SVGAGI (reference sequence). The CDR3 region has the DNA TGTGCCATCTTAGGGGGACAGGGGGGCGGGTATGGCTACACCTTC. Amino acids: CAILGGQGGGYGYTF.

Only a few counts were recorded for this clone. An end of the junction does not agree with germline; a read error may underlie this. The chain has TRBV5-6 and TRBJ2-7; D possibly corresponds to TRBD2 (5 bases). The CDR3 is 11 amino acids. The germline V gene encodes CDR1 SGHDT and CDR2 YYEEEE. As DNA, the CDR3 is TGTGCCAGCAGCTTGGATGTGAGGGTCGACTTC. Residues: CASSLDVRVDF.

CDR3 DNA sequence: TGTGCCAGCAGCCCCGACAGAGCCTCCTACAATGAGCAGTTCTTC. Translation: CASSPDRASYNEQFF. The chain carries TRBV7-8 and TRBJ2-1, with TRBD1 as a possible D gene (5 bases). Germline V lookup: CDR1 SGHVS, CDR2 FQNEAQ. V lost 5 bases and J lost 0, with 11 bases in between. The CDR3 spans 15 residues. The full variable domain, in which reference TRBV7-8 and TRBJ2-1 provide the parts outside the CDR3, is GAGVSQSPRYKVAKRGQDVALRCDPISGHVSLFWYQQALGQGPEFLTYFQNEAQLDKSGLPSDRFFAERPEGSVSTLKIQRTQQEDSAVYLCASSPDRASYNEQFFGPGTRLTVL.

This chain uses TRBV9 with TRBJ2-3; D not certain. Germline CDR1 reads SGDLS; CDR2 reads YYNGEE. V lost 0 bases to trimming and J lost 0 bases, with 11 bases between them. CDR3 length equals 16 residues. CDR3: CASSVGLTRSTDTQYF. The CDR3 coding sequence is TGTGCCAGCAGCGTAGGTCTCACGAGAAGCACAGATACGCAGTATTTT.

This chain uses TRBV28 with TRBJ1-4; D gene unclear. Germline V gives CDR1 MDHEN, CDR2 SYDVKM. The CDR3 length is 14 residues. V was clipped by 2 bases and J by 1 base, with 5 bases between them. In DNA, the CDR3 is TGTGCCAGCAGTTTACGGGGAACTAATGAAAAACTGTTTTTT. Its translation is CASSLRGTNEKLFF.